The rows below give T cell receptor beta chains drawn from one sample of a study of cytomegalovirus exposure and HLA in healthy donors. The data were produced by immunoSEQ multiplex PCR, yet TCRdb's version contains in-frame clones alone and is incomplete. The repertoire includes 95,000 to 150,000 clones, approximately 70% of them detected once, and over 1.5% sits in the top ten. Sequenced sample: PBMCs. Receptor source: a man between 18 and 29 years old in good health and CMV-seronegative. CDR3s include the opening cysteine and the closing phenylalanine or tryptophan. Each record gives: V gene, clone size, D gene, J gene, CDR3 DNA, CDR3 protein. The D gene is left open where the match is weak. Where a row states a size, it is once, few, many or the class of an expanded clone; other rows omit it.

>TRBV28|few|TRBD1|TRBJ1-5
TGTGCCAGCAGTTCGGACAGGGAATTTAGTCAGCCCCAGCATTTT
CASSSDREFSQPQHF
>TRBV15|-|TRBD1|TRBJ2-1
TGTGCCACCAGGCCGGGACAGGGGGTCTACAATGAGCAGTTCTTC
CATRPGQGVYNEQFF
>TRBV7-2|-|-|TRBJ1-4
TGTGCCAGCAGCTACAGGGTGTCTGAAAAACTGTTTTTT
CASSYRVSEKLFF
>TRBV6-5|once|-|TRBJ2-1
TGTGCCAGCAGTCGGGGATCCTACAATGAGCAGTTCTTC
CASSRGSYNEQFF
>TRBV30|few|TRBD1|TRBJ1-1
TGTGCCTGGAGTGTGAGTATGACAGGGGTCTTGAACACTGAAGCTTTCTTT
CAWSVSMTGVLNTEAFF
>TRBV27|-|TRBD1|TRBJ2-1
TGTGCCAGCAGAGAGCTCGGGACAGGGAGCTATGAGCAGTTCTTC
CASRELGTGSYEQFF
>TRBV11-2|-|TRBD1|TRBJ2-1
TGTGCCAGCAGACAGGGGGGAGTAATGAGGAATGAGCAGTTCTTC
CASRQGGVMRNEQFF
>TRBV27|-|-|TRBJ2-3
TGTGCCAGCAGTGCATCGACAGTGACAGATACGCAGTATTTT
CASSASTVTDTQYF
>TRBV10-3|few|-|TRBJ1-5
TGTGCCATCAGTGAGGGAGGGAGTAGCAATCAGCCCCAGCATTTT
CAISEGGSSNQPQHF
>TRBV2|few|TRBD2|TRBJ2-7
TGTGCCAGCAGTTTAGCGGGGGGATCCTACGAGCAGTACTTC
CASSLAGGSYEQYF
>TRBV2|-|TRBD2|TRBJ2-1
TGTGCCAGCAGGAAACTAGCGGGAGTCCACAATGAGCAGTTCTTC
CASRKLAGVHNEQFF
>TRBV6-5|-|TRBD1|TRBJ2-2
TGTGCCAGCAGTTTGACTCGCCAGGGGGCGCCCGGGGAGCTGTTTTTT
CASSLTRQGAPGELFF
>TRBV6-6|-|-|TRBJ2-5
TGTGCCAGCAGTTACCTCGGCCCCGATTTGGGGGGCCAGTACTTC
CASSYLGPDLGGQYF
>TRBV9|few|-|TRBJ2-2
TGTGCCAGCAGCGTAGGGGCTAGCCGGGCCGGGGAGCTGTTTTTT
CASSVGASRAGELFF
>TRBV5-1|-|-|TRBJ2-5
TGCGCCAGCAGCTTAAGTGGAGGGTGGGAGACCCAGTACTTC
CASSLSGGWETQYF
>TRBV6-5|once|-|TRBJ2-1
TGTGCCAGCAGTTACACAGCCACCCCAGTAAATGAGCAGTTCTTC
CASSYTATPVNEQFF
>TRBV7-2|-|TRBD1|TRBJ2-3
TGTGCCAGCAGCCAAAAAACGACAGGGGCAATAGATACGCAGTATTTT
CASSQKTTGAIDTQYF
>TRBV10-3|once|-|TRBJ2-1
TGTGCCATCAGTGATGGTAGCGGTGAGCAGTTCTTC
CAISDGSGEQFF
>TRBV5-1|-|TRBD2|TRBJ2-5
TGCGCCAGCAGCTTGGCTGGGACTAGCGGGGAGGTGGAGTACTTC
CASSLAGTSGEVEYF
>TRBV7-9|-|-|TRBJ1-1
TGTGCCAGCAGCTTAGCCTATAACACTGAAGCTTTCTTT
CASSLAYNTEAFF
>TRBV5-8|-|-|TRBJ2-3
TGTGCCAGCAGCTTGGGAGGGGGTACGCAGTATTTT
CASSLGGGTQYF
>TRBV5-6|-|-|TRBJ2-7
TGTGCCAGCAGCCCCGGACCGCACAGGGACGAGCAGTACTTC
CASSPGPHRDEQYF
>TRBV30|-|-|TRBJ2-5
TGTGCCTGGAGTGCACTAGGGAAACCAAAAGAGACCCAGTACTTC
CAWSALGKPKETQYF
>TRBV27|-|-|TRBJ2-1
TGTGCCAGCAAATGGTCGGCTGGACAGATGACTTTGGGTGAGCAGTTCTTC
CASKWSAGQMTLGEQFF
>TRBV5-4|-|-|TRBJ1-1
TGTGCCAGCAGCTTACAGGGGAACACTGAAGCTTTCTTT
CASSLQGNTEAFF